This T cell receptor beta chain was captured in a study of blood T cell repertoires in COVID-19. Study-level background: There were acute and convalescent COVID-19 samples, and they came from the United States, Italy and Spain. From T cells, B-cell-depleted T cells, or PBMCs came the material, which was cDNA or gDNA.

Participants came from about 24 US areas, aged roughly 18 to 89 years. Participants' reported clinical history set cohort assignment. The CDR3 consists of 12 residues. V was trimmed by 3 bases and J by 5 bases, leaving 7 bases between them. Generated by immunoSEQ multiplex PCR, the TCRdb table keeps only in-frame clones and is missing some. Among 150,000 to 200,000 clones listed, about 85% were seen once. The TCR comes from a middle-aged woman with acute COVID-19. V usage is TRBV12-3 or TRBV12-4 and J usage is TRBJ1-1; D not certain. The source material was PBMCs or T cells enriched from blood (not recorded which). CDR3 nucleotides: TGTGCCAGCAGTTTTGTGAGAACTGAAGCTTTCTTT. Its translation is CASSFVRTEAFF.